This entry is about one T cell receptor (beta chain). No antigen is known for it. Base quality data are lacking; no much larger clone is found one base away. The immunoSEQ Assay, a bias-controlled multiplex PCR, was used to amplify TCRbeta CDR3 regions from genomic DNA. In the source study's methods: Within the assay, amplification of reference gene primers was used to estimate how many nucleated cells each sample contained. To quantify the absolute abundance of each unique TCRbeta CDR3 rearrangement, sequence reads were collapsed and filtered. Productive Simpson clonality was computed per sample as the square root of Simpson's diversity index over productive rearrangements. Held by TCRdb, this immuneACCESS table contains in-frame sequences only and omits some clones. Under half of the omission traces to an unresolved V gene where checked; the cause of the rest is unknown. The V and J calls and clone size were taken over from that table, and D and trimming were inferred from the DNA. The sample profile shows roughly 70,000 clones; around 77% of them were found once. The ten biggest clones cover 9% to 10% of the sample.

Each collaborating institution followed its own protocols to collect whole blood in K2EDTA tubes. For TCRbeta analysis, collaborators shipped samples as frozen whole blood, isolated PBMCs, or DNA extracted from either of those sample types. The data stem from a study of blood T cell repertoires in COVID-19 (dated by TCRdb to 2020 to 2022). The study in broad terms: Samples covering the acute and convalescent phases of COVID-19 were provided by collaborators in the United States, Italy and Spain. The sample metadata nearly always contained a de-identified subject ID, COVID-19 status, age in years and sex. HLA class I and class II types, where available, came from metadata supplied by the sample provider rather than from assay-based typing. The samples were drawn from the first 160 participants of the ongoing ImmuneRACE study and from roughly 1,300 subjects provided by 6 global collaborators. The dataset comprised deeply sampled blood TCRbeta repertoires from subjects exposed to, actively infected with, or recovered from COVID-19. The material from the prospective study consisted of cDNA or gDNA derived from T cells, B-cell-depleted T cells, or PBMCs. The repertoires were made available in a free public database intended to serve as a resource for research on the immune response to SARS-CoV-2.

What the authors observed across the whole study: Clinical and demographic metadata were provided uncurated, with the amount varying by source and participant.

The CDR3 spans 18 residues, from the cysteine through the phenylalanine. CDR3 DNA is the only sequence kept; it has 54 bases, read in frame from the first base. The germline V gene supplies CDR1 KGHSH and CDR2 LQKENI. Trimmed from V: 4 bases; trimmed from J: 0 bases; junction bases lacking a gene match: 14. Sequenced material: peripheral blood. This TCR came from a human donor in a cohort sampled during active COVID-19. Recombination joined TRBV18 with TRBJ1-1; 7 middle bases align to TRBD1. The nucleotide sequence is given as TGTGCCAGCTCACTAAGGGTCTCAGGGGGTAATATGAACACTGAAGCTTTCTTT. Translated, this is CASSLRVSGGNMNTEAFF.